This T cell receptor beta chain was found in a study of CD4 and CD8 cells across lung adenocarcinoma regions. This CDR3 region has 17 residues. V shed 5 bases, J shed 0 bases, and the junction held 8 bases outside the gene matches. CDR1 and CDR2 from the germline V gene are MNHEY and SMNVEV (reference sequence). This clonotype is large in the sample. One entry per CDR3 protein, called by TCRdb with MiXCR from the PCR reads. The data hold about 4,600 distinct CDR3 sequences, with over 45% observed a single time. The patients had localized lung adenocarcinoma, a non-small cell subtype. The genes are TRBV27 and TRBJ2-1; 9 bases are shared with TRBD1. What was sequenced was CD4+ T cells from the margin of a lung tumor. This clonotype was obtained from a female donor with lung adenocarcinoma. The CD4 and CD8 labels of this study may be unreliable. CDR3 nucleotide sequence: TGTGCCAGCAGTCGTCGGACAGGGGCCAGCTCCTACAATGAGCAGTTCTTC. Protein sequence: CASSRRTGASSYNEQFF.